This entry describes one TCR beta chain. The antigen is not known. TRB rearrangements were amplified by multiplex PCR with BIOMED2 TRB-A/B primers. Each CDR3 protein gets one entry after TCRdb re-called the multiplex PCR reads with MiXCR. The top ten hold 1.5% to 2% of the sample, which has more than 20,000 distinct CDR3 sequences, 30% to 35% seen once. These data come from a study of T and B cells in COVID-19 patients. Across the study: Peripheral blood came from COVID-19 patients with active infection or after recovery.

General study results and limits: The recovered cohort had thousands of exclusive TCR clusters, including over 30 low generation probability clusters.

Germline lookup yields CDR1 DFQATT and CDR2 SNEGSKA (reference sequence). With 8 bases removed from V and 6 bases from J, the gap between germline ends came to 14 bases. CDR3 length equals 12 residues. Blood genomic DNA input for TRB amplification was about 250-550 ng. The sample consisted of blood. The clonotype comes from a human donor who had recovered from COVID-19. The genes are TRBV20-1 and TRBJ2-1, with no clear D. CDR3 in amino acids: CSLLLGTNEQFF. The CDR3 DNA reads as TGCAGTCTCCTCCTCGGAACCAATGAGCAGTTCTTC.